These 3 T cell receptor beta chains originate from one sample sequenced in a study of blood T cell repertoires in COVID-19. Using immunoSEQ multiplex PCR, the repertoire was profiled, and TCRdb retains in-frame clones only, with some absent. The top ten hold over 4% of the sample, which has about 87,000 clones, approximately 86% seen once. Sequencing was done on a sample of peripheral blood. These TCRs come from a man in his forties with acute or convalescent COVID-19.

The chain uses TRBV10-1 and TRBJ1-1; D gene ambiguous. The length of the CDR3 is 13 residues. In germline, CDR1 is WNHNN, CDR2 SYGVQD (reference sequence). V lost 5 bases to trimming and J lost 0 bases, with 7 bases between them. CDR3 coding DNA: TGCGCCAGCAGTCACAAAATGAACACTGAAGCTTTCTTT. It codes for CASSHKMNTEAFF.

This chain uses TRBV7-2 with TRBJ1-1, with D possibly being TRBD1 (5 bases). CDR3 length: 15 amino acids. Trimming pared 7 bases from V and 0 bases from J, leaving 15 bases between. Germline CDR1 SGHTA, CDR2 FQGNSA. Written as DNA, the CDR3 is TGTGCCAGCATCCAGCGCCTGGGGCTGAACACTGAAGCTTTCTTT. Residues: CASIQRLGLNTEAFF. The full variable domain, with the rest looked up from reference TRBV7-2 and TRBJ1-1, is GAGVSQSPSNKVTEKGKDVELRCDPISGHTALYWYRQSLGQGLEFLIYFQGNSAPDKSGLPSDRFSAERTGGSVSTLTIQRTQQEDSAVYLCASIQRLGLNTEAFFGQGTRLTVV.

The chain recombines TRBV6-6 with TRBJ2-3; a possible D gene is TRBD2 (5 bases). The length of the CDR3 is 13 residues. Germline values: CDR1 MNHNY, CDR2 SVGAGI (reference sequence). V was trimmed by 7 bases and J by 3 bases, leaving 11 bases between them. The CDR3 coding sequence is TGTGCCAGCACGGGGAAGGGTACAGATACGCAGTATTTT. Protein: CASTGKGTDTQYF.